The sequence of this T cell receptor beta chain was determined in a study of blood T cell repertoires in COVID-19. This CDR3 contains 15 residues. V dropped 4 bases and J dropped 0; count of bases not matched to a gene: 3. CDR1 and CDR2 (germline): SGHTA, FQGNSA. Original data processing: Reference gene primer amplification in the assay estimated nucleated cell counts. Produced via immunoSEQ multiplex PCR; TCRdb's table is partial and in-frame only. The V and J calls and the clone size are those of that table, but D and trimming were determined from the DNA. The sample comprises under 300,000 clones, approximately 79% of which are singletons, and approximately 4.9% rests with the top ten.

This chain connects TRBV7-2 to TRBJ2-1; TRBD2 matches 7 bases. The material sequenced was peripheral blood. The clonotype comes from a woman of 80 years or more with active or convalescent COVID-19. The CDR3 here is CASSSSSGSYNEQFF. The CDR3 nucleotides read TGTGCCAGCAGCTCATCTAGCGGCTCCTACAATGAGCAGTTCTTC.